The rows below give T cell receptor beta chains drawn from one sample of a study of cytomegalovirus exposure and HLA in healthy donors. Only in-frame clones appear in the TCRdb table, and some are missing; sequencing was by immunoSEQ multiplex PCR. Of 200,000 to 250,000 clones detected, over 75% appear once; the ten largest clones hold around 13%. Input material: PBMCs. The source of these receptors is a man in his late teens or twenties in good health and CMV-seropositive. CDR3s include the opening cysteine and the closing phenylalanine or tryptophan. Fields, in order: V gene, clone size, J gene, D gene, CDR3 protein, CDR3 DNA. D genes are given only for firm matches. Clone size is stated in some rows and not others, as once, few, many or a class when expanded.

v_call: TRBV13
clone_size: -
j_call: TRBJ2-5
d_call: -
cdr3_aa: CASSLQGRTQYF
cdr3_nt: TGTGCCAGCAGCTTACAGGGTCGGACCCAGTACTTC

v_call: TRBV28
clone_size: -
j_call: TRBJ2-7
d_call: TRBD2
cdr3_aa: CASRTSGFYEQYF
cdr3_nt: TGTGCCAGCCGGACTAGCGGTTTCTACGAGCAGTACTTC

v_call: TRBV7-2
clone_size: once
j_call: TRBJ2-7
d_call: TRBD2
cdr3_aa: CASSLSGSESYEQYF
cdr3_nt: TGTGCCAGCAGCCTTAGCGGGAGCGAGTCCTACGAGCAGTACTTC

v_call: TRBV7-2
clone_size: -
j_call: TRBJ1-2
d_call: -
cdr3_aa: CASSFREGFGYGYTF
cdr3_nt: TGTGCCAGCAGCTTTAGAGAGGGGTTTGGCTATGGCTACACCTTC

v_call: TRBV15
clone_size: -
j_call: TRBJ1-2
d_call: -
cdr3_aa: CATSRGPTGNYGYTF
cdr3_nt: TGTGCCACCAGCAGAGGCCCGACAGGAAACTATGGCTACACCTTC

v_call: TRBV25-1
clone_size: once
j_call: TRBJ1-1
d_call: -
cdr3_aa: CASSEAQGVGEAFF
cdr3_nt: TGTGCCAGCAGTGAGGCACAGGGTGTGGGTGAAGCTTTCTTT

v_call: TRBV27
clone_size: -
j_call: TRBJ2-1
d_call: TRBD2
cdr3_aa: CASSSPLWTSGRGNEQFF
cdr3_nt: TGTGCCAGCAGTTCCCCCCTCTGGACTAGCGGCAGGGGGAATGAGCAGTTCTTC

v_call: TRBV7-2
clone_size: -
j_call: TRBJ2-7
d_call: -
cdr3_aa: CASSRDSLTYEQYF
cdr3_nt: TGTGCCAGCAGCAGAGACTCCCTCACCTACGAGCAGTACTTC

v_call: TRBV7-8
clone_size: -
j_call: TRBJ2-5
d_call: -
cdr3_aa: CASSYLRQGQETQYF
cdr3_nt: TGTGCCAGCAGCTACCTTCGGCAGGGGCAAGAGACCCAGTACTTC

v_call: TRBV28
clone_size: -
j_call: TRBJ2-1
d_call: -
cdr3_aa: CASSLSQSVYEQFF
cdr3_nt: TGTGCCAGCAGTTTATCCCAGTCTGTATATGAGCAGTTCTTC

v_call: TRBV6-1
clone_size: -
j_call: TRBJ1-1
d_call: TRBD1
cdr3_aa: CASSAGTGRTEAFF
cdr3_nt: TGTGCCAGCAGCGCCGGGACAGGGCGCACTGAAGCTTTCTTT

v_call: TRBV30
clone_size: -
j_call: TRBJ2-3
d_call: TRBD2
cdr3_aa: CAWSLGLAGEDTQYF
cdr3_nt: TGTGCCTGGAGTCTGGGACTAGCGGGTGAAGATACGCAGTATTTT

v_call: TRBV27
clone_size: medium-sized
j_call: TRBJ1-2
d_call: TRBD1
cdr3_aa: CASSWDRGYGYTF
cdr3_nt: TGTGCCAGCAGTTGGGACAGGGGCTATGGCTACACCTTC

v_call: TRBV6-5
clone_size: -
j_call: TRBJ2-2
d_call: TRBD1
cdr3_aa: CASSYSTRGRSGELFF
cdr3_nt: TGTGCCAGCAGTTACTCGACCAGGGGGCGAAGCGGGGAGCTGTTTTTT

v_call: TRBV7-2
clone_size: -
j_call: TRBJ2-2
d_call: -
cdr3_aa: CASSAHLGSGELFF
cdr3_nt: TGTGCCAGCAGCGCCCACCTGGGTTCCGGGGAGCTGTTTTTT

v_call: TRBV6-5
clone_size: once
j_call: TRBJ2-7
d_call: TRBD2
cdr3_aa: CASSYSIGGSYEQYF
cdr3_nt: TGTGCCAGCAGTTACTCGATAGGCGGGAGCTACGAGCAGTACTTC

v_call: TRBV29-1
clone_size: -
j_call: TRBJ2-1
d_call: TRBD2
cdr3_aa: CSVVGLAENEQFF
cdr3_nt: TGCAGCGTTGTGGGACTAGCGGAAAATGAGCAGTTCTTC

v_call: TRBV27
clone_size: -
j_call: TRBJ2-7
d_call: -
cdr3_aa: CASSLIGGGEQYF
cdr3_nt: TGTGCCAGCAGTTTGATTGGAGGCGGCGAGCAGTACTTC

v_call: TRBV18
clone_size: -
j_call: TRBJ1-2
d_call: -
cdr3_aa: CASSPQTEYGYTF
cdr3_nt: TGTGCCAGCTCACCCCAGACAGAATATGGCTACACCTTC

v_call: TRBV6-5
clone_size: -
j_call: TRBJ1-1
d_call: -
cdr3_aa: CASTLGDWAEAFF
cdr3_nt: TGTGCCAGCACCTTAGGGGACTGGGCTGAAGCTTTCTTT

v_call: TRBV30
clone_size: -
j_call: TRBJ1-2
d_call: -
cdr3_aa: CAWSFDSLKGGYTF
cdr3_nt: TGTGCCTGGAGTTTTGACAGTCTAAAAGGTGGCTACACCTTC

v_call: TRBV4-1
clone_size: few
j_call: TRBJ1-4
d_call: -
cdr3_aa: CASSQVWPAVNEKLFF
cdr3_nt: TGCGCCAGCAGCCAAGTCTGGCCAGCGGTTAATGAAAAACTGTTTTTT

v_call: TRBV6-1
clone_size: -
j_call: TRBJ2-7
d_call: -
cdr3_aa: CASSWWERYEQYF
cdr3_nt: TGTGCCAGTTCGTGGTGGGAACGCTACGAGCAGTACTTC

v_call: TRBV6-5
clone_size: -
j_call: TRBJ2-7
d_call: -
cdr3_aa: CASSLGYEQYF
cdr3_nt: TGTGCCAGCAGTCTAGGTTACGAGCAGTACTTC

v_call: TRBV2
clone_size: -
j_call: TRBJ2-1
d_call: TRBD1
cdr3_aa: CASTKDRGPQFF
cdr3_nt: TGTGCCAGCACAAAGGACAGGGGGCCACAGTTCTTC

v_call: TRBV14
clone_size: many
j_call: TRBJ1-2
d_call: TRBD1
cdr3_aa: CASSHEGQGKSGYTF
cdr3_nt: TGTGCCAGCAGCCATGAGGGACAGGGAAAGAGTGGCTACACCTTC

v_call: TRBV28
clone_size: -
j_call: TRBJ2-3
d_call: TRBD2
cdr3_aa: CASSLGLADTQYF
cdr3_nt: TGTGCCAGCAGTTTGGGACTAGCAGATACGCAGTATTTT

v_call: TRBV9
clone_size: once
j_call: TRBJ2-1
d_call: -
cdr3_aa: CASSPPGRGRNEQFF
cdr3_nt: TGTGCCAGCAGCCCCCCGGGGAGGGGGAGGAATGAGCAGTTCTTC

v_call: TRBV6-1
clone_size: many
j_call: TRBJ1-2
d_call: -
cdr3_aa: CASSEFEENYGYTF
cdr3_nt: TGTGCCAGCAGTGAATTTGAGGAAAACTATGGCTACACCTTC

v_call: TRBV4-1
clone_size: -
j_call: TRBJ2-7
d_call: TRBD1
cdr3_aa: CASSQGIYRGDRDPYEQYF
cdr3_nt: TGCGCCAGCAGCCAAGGTATTTACAGAGGGGACAGGGACCCCTACGAGCAGTACTTC

v_call: TRBV9
clone_size: -
j_call: TRBJ1-3
d_call: TRBD1
cdr3_aa: CASSVDRTGSGNTIYF
cdr3_nt: TGTGCCAGCAGCGTAGATCGGACAGGTTCTGGAAACACCATATATTTT

v_call: TRBV5-1
clone_size: -
j_call: TRBJ2-5
d_call: -
cdr3_aa: CASRSVYTRKETQYF
cdr3_nt: TGCGCCAGCAGGAGCGTCTATACAAGGAAAGAGACCCAGTACTTC

v_call: TRBV4-1
clone_size: -
j_call: TRBJ2-5
d_call: -
cdr3_aa: CASTSSGAEETQYF
cdr3_nt: TGCGCCAGCACCTCTTCCGGGGCTGAAGAGACCCAGTACTTC

v_call: TRBV9
clone_size: once
j_call: TRBJ2-7
d_call: TRBD1
cdr3_aa: CASSVGQGPYEQYF
cdr3_nt: TGTGCCAGCAGCGTAGGACAGGGGCCCTACGAGCAGTACTTC

v_call: TRBV5-1
clone_size: -
j_call: TRBJ2-1
d_call: TRBD2
cdr3_aa: CASSLGAGGTNEQFF
cdr3_nt: TGCGCCAGCAGCTTGGGGGCGGGAGGAACCAATGAGCAGTTCTTC

v_call: TRBV27
clone_size: -
j_call: TRBJ1-2
d_call: TRBD1
cdr3_aa: CASSSTGGDRYGYTF
cdr3_nt: TGTGCCAGCAGTTCAACAGGGGGCGATCGGTATGGCTACACCTTC

v_call: TRBV2
clone_size: -
j_call: TRBJ2-3
d_call: -
cdr3_aa: CASSVQALSTDTQYF
cdr3_nt: TGTGCCAGCAGTGTCCAAGCCCTTAGCACAGATACGCAGTATTTT

v_call: TRBV5-1
clone_size: -
j_call: TRBJ2-3
d_call: -
cdr3_aa: CASSLGARSTDTQYF
cdr3_nt: TGCGCCAGCAGCCTGGGGGCGCGTAGCACAGATACGCAGTATTTT

v_call: TRBV19
clone_size: few
j_call: TRBJ2-7
d_call: -
cdr3_aa: CASSMSGSYEQYF
cdr3_nt: TGTGCCAGTAGTATGAGCGGTTCCTACGAGCAGTACTTC

v_call: TRBV15
clone_size: -
j_call: TRBJ2-7
d_call: TRBD1
cdr3_aa: CATRSRDRASEQYF
cdr3_nt: TGTGCCACCAGGTCCCGGGACAGGGCGTCCGAGCAGTACTTC

v_call: TRBV28
clone_size: -
j_call: TRBJ2-1
d_call: -
cdr3_aa: CASRSTQSSYNEQFF
cdr3_nt: TGTGCCAGCAGATCGACGCAGAGCTCCTACAATGAGCAGTTCTTC

v_call: TRBV27
clone_size: -
j_call: TRBJ2-7
d_call: -
cdr3_aa: CASSFGPGAYEQYF
cdr3_nt: TGTGCCAGCAGTTTTGGGCCAGGGGCCTACGAGCAGTACTTC

v_call: TRBV19
clone_size: -
j_call: TRBJ2-1
d_call: TRBD2
cdr3_aa: CASSYGREVNEQFF
cdr3_nt: TGTGCCAGTAGTTACGGCCGGGAGGTCAATGAGCAGTTCTTC

v_call: TRBV5-4
clone_size: -
j_call: TRBJ2-3
d_call: TRBD2
cdr3_aa: CASSSQAGASTDTQYF
cdr3_nt: TGTGCCAGCAGCTCCCAAGCGGGAGCCAGCACAGATACGCAGTATTTT

v_call: TRBV6-4
clone_size: -
j_call: TRBJ2-3
d_call: -
cdr3_aa: CASKPGDDTDTQYF
cdr3_nt: TGTGCCAGCAAACCGGGGGACGACACAGATACGCAGTATTTT